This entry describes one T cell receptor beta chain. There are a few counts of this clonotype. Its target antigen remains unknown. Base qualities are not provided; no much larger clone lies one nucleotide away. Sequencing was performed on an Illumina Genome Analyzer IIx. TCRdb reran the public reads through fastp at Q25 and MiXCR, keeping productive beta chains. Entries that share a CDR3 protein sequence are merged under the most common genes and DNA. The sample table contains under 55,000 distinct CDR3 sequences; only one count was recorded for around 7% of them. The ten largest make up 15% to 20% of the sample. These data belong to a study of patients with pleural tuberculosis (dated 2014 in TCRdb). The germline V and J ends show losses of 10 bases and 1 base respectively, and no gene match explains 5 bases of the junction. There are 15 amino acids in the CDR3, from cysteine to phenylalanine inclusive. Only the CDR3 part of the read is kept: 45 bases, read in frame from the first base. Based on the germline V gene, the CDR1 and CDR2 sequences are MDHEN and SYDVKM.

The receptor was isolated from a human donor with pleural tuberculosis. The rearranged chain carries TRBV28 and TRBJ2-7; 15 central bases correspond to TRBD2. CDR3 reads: CATGTSGRRSYEQYF. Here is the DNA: TGTGCCACCGGGACTAGCGGGAGGCGATCCTACGAGCAGTACTTC.